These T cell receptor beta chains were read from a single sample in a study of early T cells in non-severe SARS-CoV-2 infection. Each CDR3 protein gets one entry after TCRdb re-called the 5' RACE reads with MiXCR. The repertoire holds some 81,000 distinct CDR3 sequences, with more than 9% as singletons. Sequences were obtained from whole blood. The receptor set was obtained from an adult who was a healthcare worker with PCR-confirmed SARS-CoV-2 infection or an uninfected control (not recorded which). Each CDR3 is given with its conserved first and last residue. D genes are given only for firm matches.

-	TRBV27	CASQRDRRALSQYF
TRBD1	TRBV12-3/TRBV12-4	CASSLTGGEQFF
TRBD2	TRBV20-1	CSASGLAGKSYNEQFF
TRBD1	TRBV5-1	CASSSTPTGMNTEAFF
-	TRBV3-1	CSSSPPGVDTQYF
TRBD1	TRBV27	CASTGTGTGAFGTQYF
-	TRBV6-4	CASSEGKDVSEQFF
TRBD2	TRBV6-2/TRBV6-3	CASSRTSGRATATDTQYF
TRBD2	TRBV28	CASSSPGLAGGLAYEQYF
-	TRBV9	CASSVNIRAGERVYF
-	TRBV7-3	CASSLAGARGTNTGELFF
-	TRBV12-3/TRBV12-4	CASTLDGLNTEAFF
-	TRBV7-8	CASSLARDGLRSFF
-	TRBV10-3	CAISEGNYNEQFF
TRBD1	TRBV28	CASSTGGIYSNQPQHF
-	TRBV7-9	CASSPIQAKNIQYF
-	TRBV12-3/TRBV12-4	CASSLVNPGSYEQYF
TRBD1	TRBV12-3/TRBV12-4	CASRSGTDSYEQYF
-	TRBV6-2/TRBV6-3	CASRFSYEQYF
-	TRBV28	CASSLPRGGNQPQHF
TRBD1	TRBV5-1	CASSPGQDPNEQFF
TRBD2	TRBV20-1	CSASWASGRQETQYF
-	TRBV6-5	CASSYGRRETQYF
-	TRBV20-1	CSARGENTIYF
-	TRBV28	CASSFRLAPNEQFF
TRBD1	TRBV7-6	CASSLGSHRGITEAFF
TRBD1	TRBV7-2	CASSPWRRDRGLHTEAFF
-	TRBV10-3	CATGSRTGELFF
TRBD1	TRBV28	CASSLTGGRTEAFF
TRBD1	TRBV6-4	CASSAGTGTEAFF
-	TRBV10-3	CATRGDTGELFF
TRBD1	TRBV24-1	CATSAGTGTYEQYF
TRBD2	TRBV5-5	CASSRVPGTSGSTDTQYF
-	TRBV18	CASSPRRTENTEAFF
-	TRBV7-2	CASSLVSGGQPQHF
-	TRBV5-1	CASSPGIQGVEKLFF
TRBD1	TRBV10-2	CATGQGTNYGYTF
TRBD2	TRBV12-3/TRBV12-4	CASSLALAGIAYNEQFF
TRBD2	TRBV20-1	CSARFPSGSRGELFF